Following are 11 T cell receptor beta chains from one sample sequenced in a study of response to subunit inactivated influenza vaccine. TCRdb reprocessed the RT-PCR reads with MiXCR, giving one entry per CDR3 protein. The sample includes 750,000 to 850,000 distinct CDR3 sequences, around 18% of them seen just once. The starting material was PBMCs from blood, obtained around 5 days after vaccination. Source of these receptors: a middle-aged man who received an inactivated influenza vaccine.

There are a few counts of this clonotype. This chain connects TRBV6-1 to TRBJ2-7, with 7 positions matching TRBD2. The junction had 12 bases not matched to a gene; V was cut back by 5 bases and J by 5 bases. The CDR3 length is 15 residues. Germline loops: CDR1 MNHNS, CDR2 SASEGT. Here the CDR3 reads CASSKTLLATHEQYF. CDR3 nucleotides: TGTGCCAGCAGTAAAACCTTACTAGCGACCCACGAGCAGTACTTC.

This rearrangement joins TRBV4-3 to TRBJ1-6; D is ambiguous. V lost 5 bases to trimming and J lost 10 bases, with 12 bases between them. Germline CDR1 reads LGHNA; CDR2 reads YSLEER. The CDR3 is 13 amino acids. In DNA form, the CDR3 reads TGCGCCAGCAGCTCTACTCTCGGGTCACCCCTCCACTTT. Its translation: CASSSTLGSPLHF.

The chain links TRBV18 to TRBJ2-3; 9 nucleotides align to TRBD2. Germline CDR1 KGHSH, CDR2 LQKENI. The CDR3 is made up of 16 amino acids. Losses at the gene ends were 2 bases for V and 5 bases for J; bases not matched to a gene: 8. CDR3 nucleotides: TGTGCCAGCTCACCAATTCAGCGGGGGGTCGGAGATACGCAGTATTTT. It yields the protein CASSPIQRGVGDTQYF.

The V gene is TRBV28, the J gene TRBJ1-1; 7 bases are a match to TRBD1. The germline V gene has CDR1 MDHEN and CDR2 SYDVKM. V lost 3 bases to trimming and J lost 4 bases; unmatched junction nucleotides: 11. This CDR3 contains 16 residues. The CDR3 spells CASSLFFGQASTEAFF. The CDR3 nucleotides read TGTGCCAGCAGTTTGTTTTTCGGACAGGCTTCCACTGAAGCTTTCTTT.

V and J are TRBV10-3 and TRBJ1-2; 12 nucleotides match TRBD1. V was clipped by 4 bases and J by 5 bases; unmatched bases: 8. The CDR3 sequence is 16 residues long. The germline CDR1 and CDR2 sequences are ENHRY and SYGVKD. The CDR3 spells CAISASPGQGAYGYTF. The CDR3 DNA is TGTGCCATCAGTGCCTCACCGGGACAGGGGGCTTATGGCTACACCTTC.

This clonotype was picked up a small number of times. This chain joins TRBV20-1 and TRBJ2-5, with 12 bases lining up with TRBD2. This CDR3 spans 16 amino acids. Germline values: CDR1 DFQATT, CDR2 SNEGSKA (reference sequence). Losses at the gene ends were 1 base for V and 7 bases for J; bases not matched to a gene: 10. DNA of the CDR3: TGCAGTGCTAGAGGACTAGCGGGAGTTCAGTGGGGGACCCAGTACTTC. This codes for CSARGLAGVQWGTQYF.

The sample holds a few counts of this clonotype. The V and J genes are TRBV20-1 and TRBJ2-5; the match to TRBD1 covers 10 bases. The CDR3 sequence is 14 residues long. Germline V gene lookup returns CDR1 DFQATT and CDR2 SNEGSKA (reference sequence). Trimming cost V 6 bases and J 5 bases; bases outside gene matches: 9. The CDR3 loop is CSAPGQGFSETQYF. CDR3 sequence (DNA): TGCAGTGCCCCGGGACAGGGGTTTTCGGAGACCCAGTACTTC.

This clonotype has ten or more counts. The chain couples TRBV7-2 to TRBJ1-4, with TRBD1 matching 7 bases. In germline, CDR1 is SGHTA, CDR2 FQGNSA. The CDR3 loop spans 13 amino acids. V was clipped by 5 bases and J by 8 bases; unmatched bases: 5. For the CDR3, the DNA is TGTGCCAGCAGCCGACAGGGTGGGGAAAAACTGTTTTTT. It is translated as CASSRQGGEKLFF.

The rearrangement joins TRBV2 to TRBJ2-7, with TRBD1 matching over 10 bases. This CDR3 spans 14 amino acids. CDR1 and CDR2 (germline): SNHLY, FYNNEI. V was clipped by 5 bases and J by 3 bases; unmatched bases: 4. The DNA for the CDR3 is TGTGCCAGCAGTCGACAGGGGGCGAACTACGAGCAGTACTTC. It codes for CASSRQGANYEQYF.

Worth noting for this clonotype: This could be a read error, since a much larger clone is one nucleotide away. CDR3 loop: CSVASLGGSEQYF. The CDR3 DNA follows: TGCAGCGTCGCTTCGTTGGGAGGCAGCGAGCAGTACTTC. The chain links TRBV29-1 to TRBJ2-7; tentatively, D is TRBD2 (6 bases). V dropped 6 bases and J dropped 6 bases, with 18 bases sitting between them. The CDR3 has 13 amino acids. Per the germline V gene, CDR1 is SQVTM and CDR2 is ANQGSEA.

The chain couples TRBV6-1 to TRBJ2-1, with D maybe TRBD2 (5 bases). V dropped 6 bases and J dropped 7 bases, with 16 bases sitting between them. Germline-derived CDR1 and CDR2 are MNHNS and SASEGT. CDR3 length: 14 amino acids. The CDR3 loop is CASSPGSLRNEQFF. The CDR3 DNA reads TGTGCCAGCAGCCCGGGATCCTTAAGGAATGAGCAGTTCTTC.